Below, 3 T cell receptor beta chains from the same sample are listed, as sequenced in a study of blood T cell repertoires in COVID-19. Assay: immunoSEQ multiplex PCR; the TCRdb copy retains only in-frame clones and omits some. The table has roughly 67,000 clones, approximately 88% seen once. Sequencing input: peripheral blood. The receptors shown here come from a woman aged 55-69 years with acute or convalescent COVID-19.

The chain links TRBV6-5 to TRBJ1-1; perhaps TRBD1 as D (6 bases). Germline V CDR1 and CDR2: MNHEY, SVGAGI. V was clipped by 1 base and J by 6 bases, with 9 bases between them. The CDR3 is made up of 13 amino acids. CDR3 amino acids: CASSYLQGSEAFF. CDR3 DNA sequence: TGTGCCAGCAGTTACTTACAGGGTTCTGAAGCTTTCTTT.

The J gene is TRBJ1-2, the V gene TRBV7-6; D remains ambiguous. Trimming pared 5 bases from V and 7 bases from J, leaving 8 bases between. CDR1 and CDR2 (germline): SGHVS, FNYEAQ. CDR3 length: 11 residues. DNA for the CDR3: TGTGCCAGCAGCAATAGTAGTGGCTACACCTTC. It translates to CASSNSSGYTF.

The chain uses TRBV5-1 and TRBJ1-4; 8 bases agree with TRBD1. With 4 bases clipped from V and 1 base from J, the junction kept 3 bases outside the gene matches. This CDR3 has 15 residues. Germline lookup yields CDR1 SGHRS and CDR2 YFSETQ. CDR3 loop: CASSQTGGTNEKLFF. In nucleotides, the CDR3 is TGCGCCAGCAGCCAAACAGGGGGAACTAATGAAAAACTGTTTTTT.